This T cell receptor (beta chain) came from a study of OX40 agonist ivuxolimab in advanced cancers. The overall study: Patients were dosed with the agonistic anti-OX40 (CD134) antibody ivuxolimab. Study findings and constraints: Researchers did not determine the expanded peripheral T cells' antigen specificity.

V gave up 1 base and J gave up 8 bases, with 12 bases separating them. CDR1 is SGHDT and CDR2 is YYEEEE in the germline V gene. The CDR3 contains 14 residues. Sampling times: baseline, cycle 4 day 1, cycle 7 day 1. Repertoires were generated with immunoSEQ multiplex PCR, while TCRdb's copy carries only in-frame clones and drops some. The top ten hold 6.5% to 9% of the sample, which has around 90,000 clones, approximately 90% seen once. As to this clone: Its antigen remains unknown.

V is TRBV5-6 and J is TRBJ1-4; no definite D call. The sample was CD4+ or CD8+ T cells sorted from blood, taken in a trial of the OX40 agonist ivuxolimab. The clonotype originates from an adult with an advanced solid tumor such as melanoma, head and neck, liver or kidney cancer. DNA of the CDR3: TGTGCCAGCAGCTTGAACCGGGTGGTCGAAAAACTGTTTTTT. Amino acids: CASSLNRVVEKLFF.